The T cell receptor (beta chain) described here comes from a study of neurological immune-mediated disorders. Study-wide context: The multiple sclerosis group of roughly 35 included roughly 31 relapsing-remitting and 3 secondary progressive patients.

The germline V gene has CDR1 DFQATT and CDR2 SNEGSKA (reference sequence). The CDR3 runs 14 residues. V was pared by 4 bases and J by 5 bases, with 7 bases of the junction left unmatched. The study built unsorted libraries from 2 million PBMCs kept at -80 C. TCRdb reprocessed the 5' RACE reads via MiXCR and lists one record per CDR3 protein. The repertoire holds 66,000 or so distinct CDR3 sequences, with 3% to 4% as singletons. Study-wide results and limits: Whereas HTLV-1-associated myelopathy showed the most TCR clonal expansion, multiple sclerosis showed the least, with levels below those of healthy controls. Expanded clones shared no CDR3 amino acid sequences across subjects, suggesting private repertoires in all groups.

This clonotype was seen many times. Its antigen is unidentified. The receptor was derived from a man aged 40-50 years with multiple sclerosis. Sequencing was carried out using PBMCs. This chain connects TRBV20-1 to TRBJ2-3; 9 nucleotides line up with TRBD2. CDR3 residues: CSANLRGGEDTQYF. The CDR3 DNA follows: TGCAGTGCTAACCTGCGGGGGGGCGAAGATACGCAGTATTTT.